This TCR beta chain came from a study of cytomegalovirus exposure and HLA in healthy donors (dated by TCRdb to 2017 to 2019). Context from the whole study: An earlier analysis of approximately 550 of the donors reported about 290 Gb of sequence data and 117 million unique TCR beta sequences from about 200 million T cells. Roughly 300 gigabases of sequencing data and tens of millions of unique TCR sequences were included in an early release covering 550 to 800 HLA-typed donors. Of the 398 genotyped donors, about 80% fell in the genetic ancestry cluster associated with self-reported Caucasian donors. The aim of the study was to test whether cataloging public T cell receptors could identify signatures of past pathogen exposure. The study profiled the T cell repertoires of 500 to 800 subjects by immunosequencing and related them to cytomegalovirus serostatus. Along with the roughly 700-subject first cohort, a separate validation cohort of approximately 110 different subjects was used. The study combined high-throughput TCR immunosequencing, statistical association of individual TCRs with disease status, and machine learning to predict cytomegalovirus infection status. In a later analysis, previously published TCR beta repertoires from 666 donors were re-analyzed and high-resolution HLA genotyping was added so that TCR occurrence patterns could be studied. In the later analysis, no new phenotypic data were used to find candidate immune exposures; instead, reliance was placed on TCR beta sequences and their occurrence across donors. An earlier analysis of 450 to 750 of the donors used high-throughput TCR beta sequencing to judge whether each TCR beta V gene segment behaved as functional or pseudogenic. Donor age, sex, ethnicity and CMV serostatus were compiled together with the repertoire data. In a later genetic analysis, genome-wide SNP genotypes for about 65% of the roughly 670 donors were used, and that subset was treated as a discovery cohort. All discovery cohort repertoires had been generated using a single sequencing platform. Class I and class II HLA loci were covered by the typing at four-digit resolution. The number of donors typed differed by locus, with about 629-640 for A, B, C, DRB1 and DQB1, more than 500 for DQA1, 600 to 610 for DPA1, and around 460 for DPB1. Several DR-DQ haplotypes were handled as single units for association and clustering because linkage in the cohort was strong. Among 398 genotyped donors of the cohort, an average of about 240,000 unique TCR beta nucleotide sequences was sequenced per donor, of which approximately 19% were non-productive. The research as a whole found: Cytomegalovirus status was reported to be diagnosed by the classifier with high specificity and sensitivity in both the original and validation cohorts. The study gave a list of around 170 TCR beta chains associated with cytomegalovirus. A further reported finding was that TCR beta sequences accurately predicted the HLA-A and HLA-B alleles for most subjects in the first cohort. A cluster of highly shared sequence variants was judged likely to represent a technical artifact of the sequencing pipeline. The earlier analysis of about 600 of the donors excluded 15 to 20 rarely observed V segments, including chromosome 9 orphons, because counts were too low. The authors suggested that the approach could potentially be generalized to other disease states and immunological phenotypes. Immune exposure information for the cohort was limited to CMV serostatus. In an earlier analysis of roughly 500 of the donors, most TCR beta V segments appeared in productive rearrangements about 87% or about 30% of the time, broadly matching IMGT annotations. Linkage disequilibrium might explain the correlated functional status among segregating V segments, but an unknown experimental factor could not be ruled out. An association between a missense DCLRE1C variant and V-gene and J-gene trimming of TCR beta chains was found in a later genetic analysis and replicated in an independent cohort. Most TCR sequences were observed very rarely across donors, whereas some public TCRs were present in many individuals. The presence/absence analyses assumed that sequencing depth was roughly uniform across donors, and that assumption may not be true. Three of the identified cytomegalovirus-associated TCR beta chains were confirmed in vitro to be specific for cytomegalovirus antigens. Strong co-occurrence of HLA alleles, especially DR and DQ, made assigning TCR associations to individual alleles difficult. Because HLA typing was missing for some donors at each locus, association tests included only the typed subset. A later genetic analysis reported fewer N-insertions in productive TCRs among donors in an Asian-associated ancestry cluster than the roughly 670-donor mean. In a later analysis, the rate of TCR association differed among HLA loci, with DRB1 alleles having the most associated TCRs and HLA-C alleles having the fewest. This cohort had only TCR beta chains sequenced, and the lack of alpha or paired-chain data limited which features could be detected. Most CMV-associated TCR beta chains appeared to be HLA-restricted in a later analysis, and the HLA associations seemed to be driven largely by CMV exposure. Specific HLA alleles were associated with 15,000 to 20,000 TCR beta sequences at a false discovery rate of 0.05 in a later analysis. A later analysis reported that several top co-occurrence clusters appeared linked to parvovirus B19, influenza, CMV and Epstein-Barr virus. Because the 87-base-pair reads could not distinguish some IMGT-functional V segments, including TRBV6-2 and TRBV6-3, those segments were excluded. In a later analysis, HLA-associated TCR beta chains showed more clonal expansion and lower generation probabilities than non-associated chains that were equally common.

Libraries were built with the immunoSEQ multiplex PCR assay. For the multiplex PCR, a mixture combining 60 forward primers for TCR Vbeta segments and 13 reverse primers for TCR Jbeta segments was used. The CDR3 region of rearranged TCR beta genes was amplified from genomic DNA with a multiplex PCR assay. The Illumina HiSeq System was used to sequence the amplified TCR beta libraries as 87-base-pair reads. In the source study's methods: A later analysis tallied tens of millions of unique TCR beta chains across the 700 or so repertoires, and about 10 million of those chains were shared by two or more donors. To remove PCR and sequencing errors, raw reads were error-corrected and collapsed into unique sequences using a nearest-neighbor algorithm that merged closely related sequences. V, D and J gene segments were assigned by aligning CDR3 sequences to IMGT reference sequences. For a sequence to be retained, a match of at least six nucleotides was required to both a V gene segment and a J gene segment. Rearrangements were called productive when the CDR3 lacked stop codons and stayed in frame with V and J; all others were non-productive. CDR3 was defined according to IMGT convention as the region running from the second conserved V-encoded cysteine to the conserved J-encoded phenylalanine. In an earlier analysis of around 600 of the donors, sequences lacking an unambiguous match to a single V gene segment were excluded. An earlier analysis of over 450 of the donors classified V segments as functional when productive rearrangements were above 56.7% and as segregating when the standard deviation between donors was above 5%. A statistical classification framework was developed to diagnose cytomegalovirus status using the catalog of TCR beta chain sequences. V and J gene assignment, in a later analysis, came from comparing TCR nucleotide sequences with IMGT/GENE-DB human TR gene sequences. Using the TCRdist pipeline, a later analysis assigned CDR3 sequences along with most-parsimonious VDJ recombination scenarios. In a later analysis, each TCR beta chain was defined by its CDR3 amino acid sequence together with its V-gene family, and reads without a unique V-gene family were excluded. In a later analysis, several hundred highly shared, low-generation-probability nucleotide sequences were removed to address suspected cross-contamination and a sequencing artifact. A later analysis calculated a clonal expansion index for each public chain from normalized within-repertoire ranks of inferred template counts. In a later analysis, generation probabilities were computed using a VDJ recombination model fitted to out-of-frame rearrangements, and the results were checked against IGoR. Hypergeometric tests were used in a later analysis to score TCR-TCR, TCR-HLA and TCR-CMV co-occurrence, with a repertoire-size bias correction applied to the TCR pairs. A later analysis estimated false discovery rates by permuting HLA or CMV assignments 20 times. A later analysis grouped co-occurring TCRs with DBSCAN, adding TCRdist sequence similarity when clustering within HLA-allele-positive subsets. For co-occurrence clustering, repertoires with fewer than 30,000 or more than 120,000 public chains were excluded, along with roughly 5 repertoires with anomalous nucleotide sharing. This is the immuneACCESS table as TCRdb keeps it, with only in-frame sequences that have V and J called. A part of the clones is gone; compared with another copy, unresolved V genes explain less than half, and the rest is unexplained. V and J calls plus clone size are reproduced from that table; the DNA served to infer D and trimming. The table for this sample lists about 120,000 clones; around 74% of them were counted only once. 25% to 35% of the sample lies in the top ten.

The germline V gene specifies MNHEY as CDR1 and SVGAGI as CDR2. The CDR3 goes from the cysteine to the phenylalanine over 13 residues. Kept here is only the CDR3 DNA, which spans 39 bases and is read in frame from base 1. V gives up 8 bases and J gives up 3 bases, and the segment between their germline ends measures 14 bases. Remarks on this clone: Its cognate antigen has yet to be identified. No base-level quality is on record; no much larger clone is a single base apart.

The cohort comprised 550 to 700 healthy bone marrow donors. All cohort members were sampled while nominally healthy, although unrecorded immune exposures were likely present. The donor was CMV seropositive and belonged to the group of some 290 seropositive cohort members. A peripheral blood sample was provided by each donor, and peripheral blood mononuclear cells were used for TCR beta sequencing. The Qiagen DNeasy Blood Extraction Kit was used to extract genomic DNA from the blood cell samples. This chain is built from TRBV6-5 and TRBJ2-7; TRBD1 is possibly the D segment (5 matching bases). The clonotype was recovered from a man between 60 and 70 years old in good health and CMV-seropositive. What was sequenced was PBMCs. DNA sequence: TGTGCCAGCGCGTTACAGGCTAACTACGAGCAGTACTTC. Its coded protein is CASALQANYEQYF.